This is a list of T cell receptor beta chains from one sample in a study of CD8+CD57+ T cells in acquired aplastic anemia. TCRdb re-called the reads through MiXCR, storing one row per CDR3 protein. The repertoire holds some 82,000 distinct CDR3 sequences, with about 45% as singletons. The specimen was sorted CD4+, CD8+, or CD8+CD57+ T cells (not recorded which) from PBMCs. The source is a human donor in good health, serving as a control. CDR3s include the opening cysteine and the closing phenylalanine or tryptophan.

TRBV10-3,TRBJ1-4,CAIRDSAFNEKLFF
TRBV20-1,TRBJ2-1,CGARKAENCNEQFF
TRBV19,TRBJ1-2,CASSGYGYTF
TRBV24-1,TRBJ1-1,CATSGWNTEAFF
TRBV25-1,TRBJ2-3,CASSLDRGADTQYF
TRBV7-8,TRBJ1-3,CASSERTGEVRNTIYF
TRBV7-9,TRBJ2-5,CASSLWREIEETQYF
TRBV5-1,-,CASSQTLGGRETQYF
TRBV4-1,TRBJ1-4,CASSQDGITGTASGEKLFF
TRBV30,TRBJ2-2,CAWSLRDTDTGELCF
TRBV12-3/TRBV12-4,TRBJ2-7,CASRETGTYEQYF
TRBV4-1,TRBJ2-1,CASSQVSSGSEEQFF
TRBV12-3/TRBV12-4,TRBJ2-3,CVSSMQGVTDTQYF
TRBV12-3/TRBV12-4,TRBJ2-3,CASSPDPVDTQYF
TRBV20-1,TRBJ2-3,CSARAGGAQYTQYF